The 6 T cell receptor beta chains listed next were all sequenced from one sample in a study of T cell responses to AZD1222 COVID-19 vaccine. Assay used: immunoSEQ multiplex PCR; TCRdb lists only in-frame clones, some missing. The sample has 94,000 or so clones, 70% to 90% seen once. The specimen comprised peripheral blood, sampled on day 0 of AZD1222 vaccination. These receptors came from an adult in good health.

V gene TRBV7-9 combines with J gene TRBJ1-1; a weak D match, TRBD1 (6 bases). The CDR3 has 14 residues. Germline CDR1 SEHNR, CDR2 FQNEAQ (reference sequence). With 1 base removed from V and 1 base from J, the gap between germline ends came to 7 bases. CDR3 sequence: CASSLGTANTEAFF. The CDR3 nucleotides read TGTGCCAGCAGCTTAGGGACAGCGAACACTGAAGCTTTCTTT.

J is TRBJ1-1 and V is TRBV19, with D possibly TRBD1 on 5 matching bases. Germline CDR1 and CDR2: LNHDA and SQIVND (reference sequence). V shed 6 bases and J shed 4 bases, with 18 bases lying between them. This CDR3 region has 15 residues. CDR3 protein: CASSDMTGRGTEAFF. The CDR3 DNA reads TGTGCCAGTAGCGACATGACGGGACGGGGCACTGAAGCTTTCTTT.

The gene calls are TRBV3-1 (or the pseudogene TRBV3-2) and TRBJ2-7; D is possibly TRBD2 (5 bases). V was cut by 5 bases and J by 1 base, with 9 bases left in between. This CDR3 contains 13 residues. Germline V lookup: CDR1 LGHDT, CDR2 YNNKEL (reference sequence). CDR3: CASSWRQSYEQYF. DNA of the CDR3: TGTGCCAGCAGCTGGAGGCAGTCCTACGAGCAGTACTTC.

This clone appeared a single time. The chain uses TRBV5-4 and TRBJ1-2, with TRBD1 identical over 8 bases. Germline V gene lookup returns CDR1 SGHNT and CDR2 YYREEE (reference sequence). Trimming took 4 bases from V and 5 from J; bases not matched to a gene: 4. The CDR3 length is 13 residues. Here the CDR3 DNA reads TGTGCCAGCAGCACACAGGGGGTTTATGGCTACACCTTC. Its protein is CASSTQGVYGYTF.

The V call is TRBV3-1 (or the pseudogene TRBV3-2), the J call TRBJ2-1, with D hard to call. V lost 1 base and J lost 0, with 7 bases in between. The germline gives CDR1 LGHDT, CDR2 YNNKEL (reference sequence). The CDR3 totals 15 residues. The CDR3 reads CASSQGLSSYNEQFF. CDR3 DNA sequence: TGTGCCAGCAGCCAAGGATTGAGCTCCTACAATGAGCAGTTCTTC.

This clone was picked up one time. This chain uses TRBV6-5 with TRBJ1-2; the D gene is possibly TRBD1 (6 bases). The germline V gene has CDR1 MNHEY and CDR2 SVGAGI. The CDR3 totals 16 residues. V lost 1 base and J 3 bases, leaving 15 bases between the germline ends. In DNA, the CDR3 is TGTGCCAGCAGTTACTTATCCTATTCAGGGGACTATGGCTACACCTTC. Its protein is CASSYLSYSGDYGYTF.